Listed below are T cell receptor beta chains from one sample, sequenced in a study of tumor-infiltrating lymphocytes in primary liver carcinoma. TCRdb re-analysed the multiplex PCR reads in MiXCR, keeping a single row per CDR3 protein. The table has about 64,000 distinct CDR3 sequences, around 64% seen once. Specimen: liver tumor tissue from sampling region 4. The receptors here all came from a man between 35 and 55 years old with primary liver carcinoma and hepatitis B virus infection. The CDR3 runs from the conserved cysteine through the conserved F or W. The D gene is left open where the match is weak. Not every row has a clone size; where given, it reads once, few, many or a size class.

clone size	D gene	V gene	J gene	CDR3 protein	CDR3 DNA
-	-	TRBV5-1	TRBJ2-2	CASSLSTNTGELFF	TGCGCCAGCAGCTTATCAACGAACACCGGGGAGTTGTTTTTT
-	-	TRBV4-1	TRBJ1-6	CASSQDSTGNSPLHF	TGCGCCAGCAGCCAAGATAGCACAGGGAATTCACCCCTCCACTTT
-	TRBD2	TRBV29-1	TRBJ2-7	CNGRTSGFNEQYF	TGCAACGGGCGGACTAGCGGCTTCAATGAGCAGTACTTC
-	TRBD1	TRBV2	TRBJ2-7	CASSRGQDEQYF	TGTGCCAGCAGTCGCGGACAGGACGAGCAGTACTTC
-	TRBD2	TRBV6-6	TRBJ2-7	CASSYSYQGTPTSGTYEQYF	TGCGCCAGCAGTTACTCGTATCAGGGGACTCCGACTAGCGGAACCTACGAGCAGTACTTC
medium-sized	-	TRBV11-2	TRBJ2-1	CASSLARAYTNEQFF	TGTGCCAGCAGCTTAGCCCGGGCCTATACTAATGAGCAGTTCTTC
-	TRBD1	TRBV5-4	TRBJ1-2	CANSRDRGLRGYTF	TGTGCCAACAGTAGGGACAGGGGTCTTCGTGGCTACACCTTC
once	-	TRBV11-2	TRBJ1-1	CVSSRGGAWVFTEAFF	TGTGTCAGCAGCCGAGGTGGGGCATGGGTCTTCACTGAAGCTTTCTTT
many	TRBD1	TRBV4-1	TRBJ2-1	CASSQEAATGYNEQFF	TGTGCCAGCAGCCAAGAGGCCGCGACAGGGTACAATGAGCAGTTCTTC
-	TRBD2	TRBV11-2	TRBJ2-1	CASNLSGSSNEQFF	TGTGCCAGCAACTTGAGCGGGAGCTCCAATGAGCAATTCTTT
-	-	TRBV29-1	TRBJ2-1	CSVEAMGNEQFF	TGCAGCGTTGAAGCCATGGGGAATGAGCAGTTCTTC
-	-	TRBV29-1	TRBJ2-1	CSSTGTQRSYNEQFF	TGCAGCTCCACTGGGACACAGAGATCCTACAATGAGCAGTTCTTC
once	-	TRBV11-2	TRBJ2-7	CASNLVEDHEYEQYF	TGTGCCAGCAACTTAGTGGAGGACCATGAGTACGAGCAGTACTTC
-	-	TRBV11-2	TRBJ1-2	CASGLGVTALGGYTF	TGTGCCAGCGGCTTAGGTGTGACAGCACTAGGAGGCTACACCTTC
-	-	TRBV6-5	TRBJ1-5	CASSYWRNQSQHF	TGTGCCAGCAGTTACTGGAGGAATCAGTCCCAGCATTTT
-	-	TRBV11-2	TRBJ1-4	CISSPGIAPTNEKLFF	TGTATCAGCAGCCCCGGCATAGCTCCAACTAATGAAAAATTGTTTTTT
few	-	TRBV11-2	TRBJ2-2	CANSFAGSKTGELFF	TGTGCCAACAGCTTTGCGGGTTCGAAGACCGGGGAGCTGTTTTTT
many	-	TRBV4-1	TRBJ1-5	CASSPQGNNNQPQHF	TGCGCCAGCAGCCCCCAGGGGAATAACAATCAGCCCCAGCATTTT
-	-	TRBV29-1	TRBJ2-5	CSVRESPREIQYF	TGCAGCGTTCGGGAGAGTCCTCGGGAGATCCAGTACTTC
-	TRBD2	TRBV10-3	TRBJ2-6	CAISMGGHGANVLTF	TGTGCCATCAGTATGGGAGGGCACGGGGCCAACGTACTGACTTTC
-	TRBD1	TRBV4-1	TRBJ1-6	CASSHRLQGADSSLHF	TGCGCCAGCAGCCACCGCCTACAGGGGGCGGACTCATCCCTCCACTTT
-	-	TRBV10-3	TRBJ2-7	CAISDSRAFGEQYF	TGTGCCATCAGCGACTCCCGGGCTTTCGGGGAGCAGTACTTC
-	-	TRBV4-3	TRBJ2-7	CASSQDRANGYEQYF	TGCGCCAGCAGCCAAGATCGTGCTAACGGCTACGAGCAGTACTTC
many	-	TRBV4-1	TRBJ1-2	CASSQYRDSYGYTF	TGCGCCAGCAGCCAATACAGGGACTCCTATGGCTACACCTTC
few	-	TRBV5-1	TRBJ2-3	CASSQEWLADTQYF	TGCGCCAGCAGCCAGGAGTGGTTGGCAGATACGCAGTATTTT
few	-	TRBV11-3	TRBJ2-6	CASSSTAQSGANTLTF	TGTGCCAGCAGCTCGACAGCGCAGTCTGGGGCCAACACCCTGACTTTC
many	-	TRBV6-2/TRBV6-3	TRBJ2-2	CASSYSSDTGELFF	TGTGCCAGCAGTTACTCTAGCGACACCGGGGAGCTGTTTTTT
few	-	TRBV11-2	TRBJ2-5	CANSLVLEETQYF	TGTGCTAACAGTTTAGTTCTGGAAGAGACCCAGTACTTC
-	-	TRBV6-6	TRBJ1-5	CASSGTHGVYSNQPQHF	TGTGCCAGCAGCGGGACACATGGGGTCTATAGCAATCAGCCCCAGCATTTT
many	TRBD2	TRBV12-3/TRBV12-4	TRBJ2-3	CASSPGLAGGADTQYF	TGTGCCAGCAGTCCTGGACTAGCGGGAGGAGCAGATACGCAGTATTTT
-	TRBD1	TRBV19	TRBJ1-1	CASSTKTGGAPAFF	TGTGCCAGTAGTACAAAGACAGGGGGCGCGCCAGCTTTCTTT
-	TRBD2	TRBV4-3	TRBJ2-1	CASSQGLGLARWPTGSYDEQFF	TGTGCCAGCAGCCAAGGGTTAGGACTAGCGAGATGGCCCACTGGCTCCTACGATGAGCAGTTCTTC
-	-	TRBV6-1	TRBJ2-2	CASSGLVIAGELFF	TGTGCCAGCAGTGGGTTAGTGATCGCCGGGGAGCTGTTTTTT
-	-	TRBV12-3/TRBV12-4	TRBJ2-4	CASSLRDGADIAKNIQYF	TGTGCCAGCAGTTTAAGGGATGGGGCGGACATAGCCAAAAACATTCAGTATTTC
few	TRBD1	TRBV4-3	TRBJ1-2	CASGPGTGVIYGYTF	TGCGCCAGCGGCCCCGGGACAGGGGTTATCTATGGCTACACCTTC
few	-	TRBV11-2	TRBJ2-1	CASSLYRLASEQLF	TGTGCCAGCAGCTTATACCGGTTAGCTAGTGAGCAGTTATTC